The 22 T cell receptor beta chains below were found in one sample sequenced in a study of T cells in localized non-small cell lung cancer. Generated by immunoSEQ multiplex PCR, the TCRdb table keeps only in-frame clones and is missing some. There are about 2,000 clones in the sample; more than 25% occur only once, and roughly 15% lies in the top ten. This specimen was normal lung tissue next to the tumor, taken before any cancer treatment. Source of these receptors: a woman aged 40-69 years with stage I lung adenocarcinoma.

The chain joins TRBV19 to TRBJ2-3; D is ambiguous. The CDR3 runs 14 residues. V lost 1 base to trimming and J lost 3 bases, with 8 bases between them. Germline V gene sequence: CDR1 LNHDA, CDR2 SQIVND (reference sequence). The CDR3 nucleotides read TGTGCCAGTAGTATAGGCGCCACGACAGATACGCAGTATTTT. The encoded protein is CASSIGATTDTQYF.

The rearrangement links TRBV12-5 to TRBJ1-5; TRBD1 matches at 7 bases. CDR1 LGHNT and CDR2 FRNRAP come from the germline V gene. The trim removed 1 base at V and 8 bases at J, leaving 11 bases unmatched. The CDR3 sequence is 16 residues long. This CDR3 is CASGLAETGFQEPQHF. In nucleotides, the CDR3 is TGTGCTAGTGGTTTGGCCGAGACAGGGTTTCAGGAGCCCCAGCATTTT.

By sample share, this clone is medium-sized (0.01 to 0.1%). In the same sample, other DNA sequences code for this CDR3. V and J are TRBV9 and TRBJ2-1; D call uncertain. This CDR3 has 15 amino acids. V was shortened by 2 bases and J by 0 bases, with 9 bases between the two germline ends. Germline-derived CDR1 and CDR2 are SGDLS and YYNGEE. In DNA form, the CDR3 reads TGTGCCAGCAGCGTGAAAACGAGCTCCTACAATGAGCAGTTCTTC. Its protein product is CASSVKTSSYNEQFF.

The chain couples TRBV11-3 to TRBJ1-1; possibly TRBD1 for D (5 bases). The germline V and J ends were trimmed by 4 bases and 5 bases, with 14 bases remaining between them. The CDR3 contains 14 residues. CDR1 is SGHNT and CDR2 is YENEEA in the germline V gene. CDR3 sequence reads: CASSSLEGRTEAFF. CDR3 sequence (DNA): TGTGCCAGCAGCTCACTTGAGGGGCGAACTGAAGCTTTCTTT.

The CDR3 sequence: CASSEGTGSVEKLFF. The CDR3 DNA reads as TGTGCCAGCAGTGAGGGGACAGGTTCAGTAGAAAAACTGTTTTTT. The rearrangement uses TRBV6-8 and TRBJ1-4; 8 bases are a match to TRBD1. J lost 8 bases, V lost 5 bases, and 10 bases had no gene match. CDR1 is MNHGY and CDR2 is SAAAGT in the germline V gene. The CDR3 covers 15 residues.

This rearrangement joins TRBV14 to TRBJ2-5; D tentatively fits TRBD1 or TRBD2 (5 bases each). The CDR3 totals 14 residues. Trimming stripped 6 bases from V and 7 bases from J, with 18 bases between. CDR1 SGHDN and CDR2 FVKESK come from the germline V gene. The CDR3 region has the DNA TGTGCCAGCAGTTACACCGGGACGGTGCGGACCCAGTACTTC. This codes for CASSYTGTVRTQYF.

This clone has a handful of counts. CDR3 protein: CASSYSLAGGTDTQYF. CDR3 coding DNA: TGTGCCAGCAGTTACTCGCTAGCGGGAGGGACAGATACGCAGTATTTT. J is TRBJ2-3 and V is TRBV6-8; 12 nucleotides match TRBD2. V lost 0 bases, J lost 3 bases, and 1 base stayed unmatched. There are 16 residues in the CDR3. Germline V gene sequence: CDR1 MNHGY, CDR2 SAAAGT.

The CDR3: CASRGGGLKTQYF. Here the CDR3 DNA reads TGTGCCAGTAGAGGGGGGGGCTTAAAGACCCAGTACTTC. This chain joins TRBV19 and TRBJ2-5, with TRBD2 as a possible D gene (7 bases). Trimming took off 6 bases at V and 6 bases at J, with 14 bases between the two ends. CDR1 is LNHDA and CDR2 is SQIVND in the germline V gene (reference sequence). The CDR3 contains 13 residues.

The chain carries TRBV5-1 and TRBJ1-4; tentative D call: TRBD1 (5 bases). The CDR3 loop spans 14 amino acids. V lost 0 bases to trimming and J lost 5 bases, with 8 bases between them. Germline V gene data show CDR1 as SGHRS and CDR2 as YFSETQ. CDR3 nucleotide sequence: TGCGCCAGCAGCTTGGGACAGCACAATGAAAAACTGTTTTTT. Translating it yields CASSLGQHNEKLFF.

A few counts support this clone. The chain recombines TRBV1 with TRBJ2-5; no check of the table's D call, TRBD1, against the DNA was made. TRBV1 is shown as a pseudogene. The CDR3 contains 16 residues. The CDR3, as DNA: TGCGCCAGCAGCCAAGGTGCCCTCCCAGGGTCAGAGACCCAGTACTTC. It encodes CASSQGALPGSETQYF.

The chain uses TRBV6-8 and TRBJ1-6; no clear D. There are 15 residues in the CDR3. V lost 2 bases and J 10 bases, leaving 15 bases between the germline ends. The germline CDR1 and CDR2 sequences are MNHGY and SAAAGT. The CDR3 DNA sequence: TGTGCCAGCAGTTACGCCGAGGAGAGGAGATCACCCCTCCACTTT. Amino acid sequence: CASSYAEERRSPLHF.

The gene calls are TRBV18 and TRBJ1-1; unclear D gene. V was clipped by 3 bases and J by 0 bases, with 8 bases between them. CDR3 length: 14 residues. CDR1 is KGHSH, CDR2 LQKENI, per germline. The CDR3 region has the DNA TGTGCCAGCTCACCTGTAAACATGAACACTGAAGCTTTCTTT. It is translated as CASSPVNMNTEAFF.

This clone was counted between two and nine times. The rearrangement uses TRBV4-1 and TRBJ2-7; 9 positions match TRBD1. The CDR3 covers 17 residues. Per germline, CDR1 MGHRA and CDR2 YSYEKL. J lost 2 bases, V lost 1 base, and 9 bases had no gene match. The CDR3, as DNA: TGCGCCAGCAGCCAAGGAATAGTCGGGACAGGGACCTACGAGCAGTACTTC. Residues: CASSQGIVGTGTYEQYF.

This clone showed up just a few times. The rearrangement uses TRBV27 and TRBJ2-7, with TRBD2 identical over 7 bases. There are 15 residues in the CDR3. Germline CDR1 is MNHEY and CDR2 is SMNVEV (reference sequence). Unmatched junction bases numbered 9, after V lost 2 bases and J lost 5 bases. In DNA form, the CDR3 reads TGTGCCAGCAGTTTAATCGGCGGTGGGGGGGACGAGCAGTACTTC. It encodes CASSLIGGGGDEQYF.

This clone was picked up a small number of times. Mismatch with germline at one junction end may stem from a read error. The chain recombines TRBV6-8 with TRBJ1-1; D gene uncertain. CDR1 is MNHGY and CDR2 is SAAAGT in the germline V gene. This CDR3 spans 14 amino acids. DNA of the CDR3: TGTGCCATCAGTCGTGGAGGGATGAACACTGAAGCTTTCTTT. Its translation is CAISRGGMNTEAFF.

The rearrangement uses TRBV6-8 and TRBJ1-2, with D possibly being TRBD1 (5 bases). Germline V gives CDR1 MNHGY, CDR2 SAAAGT. V was trimmed by 2 bases and J by 13 bases, leaving 17 bases between them. The CDR3 is made up of 13 amino acids. This CDR3 reads CASSYAPQGLFTF. The CDR3 DNA reads as TGTGCCAGCAGTTACGCCCCCCAGGGTTTATTCACCTTC.

This clone was counted a few times. The chain carries TRBV11-3 and TRBJ2-2; 7 bases agree with TRBD1. V lost 5 bases, J lost 2 bases, and 5 bases stayed unmatched. This CDR3 has 15 amino acids. Germline V gene lookup returns CDR1 SGHNT and CDR2 YENEEA. In nucleotides, the CDR3 is TGTGCCAGCAGCCCGAGGACAGGCAACACCGGGGAGCTGTTTTTT. It encodes CASSPRTGNTGELFF.

This clone came up a few times. The chain is built from TRBV6-8 and TRBJ1-1; D might be TRBD1 (6 bases). The CDR3 has 13 residues. Trimming stripped 10 bases from V and 4 bases from J, with 16 bases between. Germline CDR1 reads MNHGY; CDR2 reads SAAAGT. CDR3 bases: TGTGCCATTCGTCGGACAGTTGGCACTGAAGCTTTCTTT. Translation gives CAIRRTVGTEAFF.

This clone occurred once. The chain uses TRBV19 and TRBJ1-2; a weak D match, TRBD1 (5 bases). The CDR3 spans 14 residues. Per the germline V gene, CDR1 is LNHDA and CDR2 is SQIVND (reference sequence). V was trimmed by 3 bases and J by 0 bases, leaving 8 bases between them. The CDR3 loop reads CASSISGANYGYTF. The CDR3, as DNA: TGTGCCAGTAGTATTTCGGGGGCTAACTATGGCTACACCTTC.

The genes are TRBV6-8 and TRBJ1-1; D remains unclear. Trimming shortened V by 2 bases and J by 5 bases, and 15 bases separated the two germline ends. The CDR3 has 15 amino acids. The germline V gene has CDR1 MNHGY and CDR2 SAAAGT. The CDR3 sequence is CASSYDGLGRTEAFF. DNA for the CDR3: TGTGCCAGCAGTTACGACGGACTCGGCCGAACTGAAGCTTTCTTT.

The V and J genes are TRBV7-5 and TRBJ1-1; TRBD1, the table's D call, was not compared with the DNA. TRBV7-5 constitutes a pseudogene. The CDR3 runs to 16 residues. As DNA, the CDR3 is TGTGCCAGCACCCCGGGGGGACAGGGAAAAAACACTGAAGCTTTCTTT. Translated, it gives CASTPGGQGKNTEAFF.

The sample holds a few counts of this clone. The chain has TRBV15 and TRBJ2-3; 7 bases map to TRBD1. The CDR3 runs to 16 residues. Per the germline V gene, CDR1 is LNHNV and CDR2 is YYDKDF (reference sequence). V gave up 5 bases and J gave up 4 bases; unmatched junction bases: 12. The CDR3 sequence: CATSGRQGTVADTQYF. The CDR3 DNA follows: TGTGCCACCAGCGGGAGACAGGGTACGGTGGCAGATACGCAGTATTTT.